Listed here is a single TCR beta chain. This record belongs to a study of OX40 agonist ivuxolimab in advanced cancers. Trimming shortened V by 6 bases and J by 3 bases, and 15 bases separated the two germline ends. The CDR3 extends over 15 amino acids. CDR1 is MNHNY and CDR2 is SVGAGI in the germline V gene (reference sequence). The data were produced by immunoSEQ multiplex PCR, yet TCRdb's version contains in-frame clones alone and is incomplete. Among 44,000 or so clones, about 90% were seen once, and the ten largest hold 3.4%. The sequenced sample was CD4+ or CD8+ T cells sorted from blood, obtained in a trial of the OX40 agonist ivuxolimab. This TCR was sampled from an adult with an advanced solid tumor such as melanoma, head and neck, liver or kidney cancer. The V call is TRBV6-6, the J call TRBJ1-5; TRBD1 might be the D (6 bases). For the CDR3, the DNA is TGTGCCAGCAGGGCCTCCACAGGGTTCAATCAGCCCCAGCATTTT. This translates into CASRASTGFNQPQHF.